These T cell receptor beta chains were read from a single sample in a study of vaccination and CD4 T cells after COVID-19. These receptors are not linked to any known antigen. MiXCR was run by TCRdb on the PCR reads, yielding one entry per CDR3 protein. The sample records about 20,000 distinct CDR3 sequences, roughly 40% being singletons. This specimen consisted of CD4+ T cells from blood, cultured in vitro, obtained after SARS-CoV-2 vaccination. These receptors came from a human donor who had recovered from COVID-19. Each CDR3 is given with its conserved first and last residue. D genes are given only for firm matches. Clone size is shown for a subset of rows, as once, few, many or a class of expanded clone.

CDR3aa	CDR3nt	abundance	v_gene	d_gene	j_gene
CASSFRPREGDSPLHF	TGTGCCAGCAGCTTCCGTCCGAGGGAGGGAGATTCACCCCTCCACTTT	few	TRBV7-2	.	TRBJ1-6
CASSAAMDRGYGYTF	TGTGCCAGCAGCGCCGCCATGGACAGGGGCTATGGCTACACCTTC	few	TRBV6-1	TRBD1	TRBJ1-2
CASSQRPGAGGNTEAFF	TGTGCCAGCAGCCAACGGCCGGGGGCAGGGGGGAACACTGAAGCTTTCTTT	once	TRBV6-1	TRBD1	TRBJ1-1
CASSQVRGKQETQYF	TGTGCCAGCAGTCAGGTTAGGGGGAAGCAAGAGACCCAGTACTTC	.	TRBV6-2/TRBV6-3	.	TRBJ2-5
CASSLGTGPYEQYF	TGTGCCAGCAGCTTAGGGACAGGGCCATACGAGCAGTACTTC	few	TRBV7-2	TRBD1	TRBJ2-7
CASSAGQVNTEAFF	TGTGCCAGCAGCGCGGGACAGGTGAACACTGAAGCTTTCTTT	few	TRBV7-9	TRBD1	TRBJ1-1
CASHPGPQNQPQHF	TGTGCCAGCCACCCCGGGCCTCAAAATCAGCCCCAGCATTTT	.	TRBV2	.	TRBJ1-5
CASSLDASMNTEAFF	TGTGCCAGCAGCTTAGATGCAAGCATGAACACTGAAGCTTTCTTT	.	TRBV11-3	.	TRBJ1-1
CATSRDGQGGSQPQHF	TGTGCCACCAGCAGAGACGGGCAGGGAGGGAGTCAGCCCCAGCATTTT	.	TRBV15	.	TRBJ1-5
CASRPGDRSNQPQHF	TGTGCCAGCCGGCCGGGGGACAGAAGCAATCAGCCCCAGCATTTT	.	TRBV19	TRBD1	TRBJ1-5
CASSWGTVGNEQFF	TGTGCCAGCAGCTGGGGGACAGTCGGCAATGAGCAGTTCTTC	.	TRBV7-2	TRBD1	TRBJ2-1
CASSIGQDNQPQHF	TGTGCCAGTAGCATCGGACAGGACAATCAGCCCCAGCATTTT	few	TRBV19	TRBD1	TRBJ1-5
CASSVGGLGTEAFF	TGTGCCAGCAGTGTGGGGGGCCTCGGCACTGAAGCTTTCTTT	.	TRBV2	.	TRBJ1-1
CASRPTSGGVTDTQYF	TGTGCCAGCAGACCGACTAGCGGGGGAGTAACAGATACGCAGTATTTT	.	TRBV6-1	TRBD2	TRBJ2-3
CASSYDRAYETQYF	TGTGCCAGCAGTTACGACAGGGCATACGAGACCCAGTACTTC	.	TRBV6-5	TRBD1	TRBJ2-5
CASSILAGAGELFF	TGTGCCAGCAGCATACTAGCGGGGGCCGGGGAGCTGTTTTTT	.	TRBV7-7	TRBD2	TRBJ2-2
CSAGRGSSYNEQFF	TGCAGTGCGGGCCGCGGGAGCTCCTACAATGAGCAGTTCTTC	.	TRBV20-1	TRBD2	TRBJ2-1
CASVQTRQNTEAFF	TGTGCCAGCGTTCAGACCCGGCAGAACACTGAAGCTTTCTTT	.	TRBV11-1	.	TRBJ1-1
CASSWAQGTDGYTF	TGTGCCAGCAGCTGGGCCCAAGGGACTGATGGCTACACCTTC	.	TRBV11-3	.	TRBJ1-2
CASSLDIGLGMYF	TGTGCCAGCAGCTTAGATATCGGGCTCGGGATGTACTTC	.	TRBV7-2	.	TRBJ2-5
CSARDTGGNTEAFF	TGCAGTGCTCGGGACACCGGGGGGAACACTGAAGCTTTCTTT	few	TRBV20-1	.	TRBJ1-1
CASRDNVAGEQFF	TGTGCCAGCAGAGATAATGTAGCGGGGGAGCAGTTCTTC	.	TRBV27	TRBD2	TRBJ2-1
CASSSSGGVRRTDTQYF	TGTGCCAGCAGCTCTAGCGGGGGGGTCCGGCGCACAGATACGCAGTATTTT	.	TRBV7-3	TRBD2	TRBJ2-3
CASTNTEGGTEAFF	TGTGCCAGCACCAATACTGAAGGGGGCACTGAAGCTTTCTTT	few	TRBV6-2/TRBV6-3	.	TRBJ1-1
CASSLVTSGGRDGYTF	TGTGCCAGCAGTTTAGTTACTTCGGGTGGGAGGGATGGCTACACCTTC	.	TRBV12-3/TRBV12-4	.	TRBJ1-2
CASSFPGLPYNEQFF	TGTGCCAGCAGTTTCCCGGGACTACCCTACAATGAGCAGTTCTTC	.	TRBV28	TRBD2	TRBJ2-1
CAWSAMNTEAFF	TGTGCCTGGAGTGCCATGAACACTGAAGCTTTCTTT	.	TRBV30	.	TRBJ1-1
CASSFPGGYGYTF	TGTGCCAGCAGTTTTCCAGGCGGCTATGGCTACACCTTC	.	TRBV6-5	.	TRBJ1-2
CASSFGQGAAGTEAFF	TGTGCCAGCAGCTTTGGACAGGGGGCCGCGGGCACTGAAGCTTTCTTT	.	TRBV7-2	TRBD1	TRBJ1-1
CASSEHRDTQYF	TGTGCCAGCAGCGAGCATAGGGATACGCAGTATTTT	.	TRBV7-6	.	TRBJ2-3
CSAPTAGGPFEQYF	TGCAGTGCTCCCACAGCGGGAGGGCCCTTCGAGCAGTACTTC	.	TRBV20-1	TRBD2	TRBJ2-7
CASSPLRTANTIYF	TGTGCCAGCAGCCCTTTAAGAACAGCGAACACCATATATTTT	.	TRBV28	.	TRBJ1-3
CASSYSKGRTGVTDTQYF	TGTGCCAGCAGTTACTCGAAGGGTAGGACAGGGGTAACAGATACGCAGTATTTT	once	TRBV6-5	TRBD1	TRBJ2-3
CASKVQAVSLSFEQYF	TGTGCCAGCAAAGTCCAAGCAGTTTCCCTATCCTTCGAGCAGTACTTC	.	TRBV27	.	TRBJ2-7
CSARDGGTSLKTQYF	TGCAGTGCTAGAGATGGTGGGACTAGCTTAAAGACCCAGTACTTC	few	TRBV20-1	TRBD2	TRBJ2-5
CASSAAHQSGANVLTF	TGTGCCAGTTCAGCAGCCCATCAATCTGGGGCCAACGTCCTGACTTTC	.	TRBV19	.	TRBJ2-6
CSAPKRGDNQETQYF	TGCAGTGCGCCCAAGCGGGGAGACAACCAAGAGACCCAGTACTTC	.	TRBV20-1	TRBD2	TRBJ2-5
CASSLDLPTAAPLNYGYTF	TGTGCCAGCAGCTTAGATCTCCCCACGGCAGCCCCTCTTAACTATGGCTACACCTTC	few	TRBV11-3	.	TRBJ1-2
CASSLARTKQETQYF	TGCGCCAGCAGCTTGGCACGGACGAAGCAAGAGACCCAGTACTTC	.	TRBV5-1	.	TRBJ2-5
CASSDRGGNQPQHF	TGTGCCAGCAGTGACAGGGGGGGCAATCAGCCCCAGCATTTT	few	TRBV6-1	TRBD1	TRBJ1-5